This T cell receptor beta chain was recovered during a study of human thymus T cells. Study-wide findings and caveats: Related research examined unrelated individuals and reported that their thymic repertoires overlapped highly. Thymic and blood repertoires appeared to carry a bias in their V and J gene usage.

In the case of this clone: The target antigen is unknown.

Thymus was obtained from resections taken during corrective heart surgery. Healthy Finnish infants undergoing corrective surgery for congenital heart defects were the donors. TCRdb's table, derived via immunoSEQ multiplex PCR, lists solely in-frame clones and lacks some. The data show under 150,000 clones, more than 90% seen once. V was pared by 5 bases and J by 8 bases, with 15 bases between. Germline lookup yields CDR1 MDHEN and CDR2 SYDVKM. This CDR3 comprises 14 residues. The chain carries TRBV28 and TRBJ1-4, with no clear D. The source of this sequence is a boy under three years old with a congenital heart defect but otherwise immunologically healthy. Sequencing input: thymus tissue. The DNA of the CDR3 is TGTGCCAGCAGTCCAGATTTCGAATGGGAAAAACTGTTTTTT. Its protein is CASSPDFEWEKLFF.